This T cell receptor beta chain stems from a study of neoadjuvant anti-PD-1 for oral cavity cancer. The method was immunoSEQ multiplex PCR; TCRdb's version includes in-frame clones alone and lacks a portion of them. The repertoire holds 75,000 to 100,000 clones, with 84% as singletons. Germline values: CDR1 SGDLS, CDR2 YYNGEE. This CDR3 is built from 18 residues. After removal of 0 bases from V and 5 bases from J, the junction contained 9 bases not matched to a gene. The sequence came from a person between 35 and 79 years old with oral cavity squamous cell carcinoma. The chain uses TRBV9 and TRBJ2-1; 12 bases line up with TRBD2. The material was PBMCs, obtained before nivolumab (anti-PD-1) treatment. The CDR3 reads CASSVVGLAGGNDNEQFF. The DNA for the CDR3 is TGTGCCAGCAGCGTAGTAGGGCTAGCGGGAGGGAATGACAATGAGCAGTTCTTC.